The 5 T cell receptor beta chains listed next were all sequenced from one sample in a study of immune heterogeneity within non-small cell lung tumors. With around 0.6 ug used per sample, the template was genomic DNA from bulk tumor. Each primary tumor yielded several biopsies, collected far apart from one another at surgery. Curative surgical treatment was performed in patients who had newly diagnosed, untreated non-small cell lung cancer. A multiplex PCR containing 32 V primers and 13 J primers was used to amplify TCR beta CDR3. In TCRdb, the multiplex PCR reads were re-called with MiXCR into one record per CDR3 protein. The sample has about 20,000 distinct CDR3 sequences, around 26% seen once. The sample was lung tumor tissue. The receptors were sampled from a man aged 40-55 years with non-small cell lung cancer.

The V and J genes are TRBV20-1 and TRBJ2-5; no firm D call. Germline V gene sequence: CDR1 DFQATT, CDR2 SNEGSKA (reference sequence). The CDR3 consists of 10 residues. V lost 6 bases and J 3 bases, leaving 5 bases between the germline ends. The CDR3 here is CSAIEETQYF. The CDR3, as DNA: TGCAGTGCGATCGAAGAGACCCAGTACTTC.

Comment on this clonotype: A much larger clone lies one base from this, so it may be a read error. The V and J genes are TRBV19 and TRBJ2-7; TRBD1 agrees at 8 bases. CDR3 length: 14 amino acids. CDR1 and CDR2 (germline): LNHDA, SQIVND (reference sequence). The CDR3 bases are TGTGCCAGTAGCGGACAGGGCCTTCGCTACGAGAAGTACTTC. Its protein is CASSGQGLRYEKYF.

On this clonotype: This may be a read error, as it is one base from a much larger clone. V usage is TRBV3-1 and J usage is TRBJ1-1; a weak D match, TRBD1 (6 bases). The CDR3 is 15 amino acids. Germline V CDR1 and CDR2: LGHDT, YNNKEL (reference sequence). The CDR3 sequence is CSSSHTGRVNTEAFF. The DNA of the CDR3 is TGTTCCAGCAGCCACACAGGGAGAGTGAACACTGAAGCTTTCTTT.

In its sample, this clonotype was seen a few times. The V call is TRBV27, the J call TRBJ2-5; no clear D. V was pared by 3 bases and J by 1 base, with 0 bases between. Germline V gene lookup returns CDR1 MNHEY and CDR2 SMNVEV (reference sequence). CDR3 length equals 11 residues. CDR3 region: CASSFQETQYF. The DNA of the CDR3 is TGTGCCAGCAGTTTCCAAGAGACCCAGTACTTC.

CDR3 DNA: TGTGCCAGCAGCTTAAACTCACTCCAAGAGACCCAGTACTTC. This gives the protein CASSLNSLQETQYF. V usage is TRBV7-2 and J usage is TRBJ2-5; D uncertain. Germline V gene data show CDR1 as SGHTA and CDR2 as FQGNSA. Trimming removed 2 bases at V and 1 base at J, with 8 bases between. The CDR3 runs to 14 residues. Complete variable domain (other parts from reference TRBV7-2 and TRBJ2-5): GAGVSQSPSNKVTEKGKDVELRCDPISGHTALYWYRQSLGQGLEFLIYFQGNSAPDKSGLPSDRFSAERTGGSVSTLTIQRTQQEDSAVYLCASSLNSLQETQYFGPGTRLLVL.